Described below is a single T cell receptor beta chain sequence and its context. There is no known antigen for this receptor. Base qualities are not provided; no much larger clone lies one nucleotide away. The record originates from a study of blood T cell repertoires in COVID-19 (dated by TCRdb to about 2020). About the study as a whole: Samples covering the acute and convalescent phases of COVID-19 were provided by collaborators in the United States, Italy and Spain. Where available, HLA class I and class II types were taken from metadata supplied by the sample provider and were not determined by assay-based typing. The sample metadata nearly always contained a de-identified subject ID, COVID-19 status, age in years and sex. The material from the prospective study consisted of cDNA or gDNA derived from T cells, B-cell-depleted T cells, or PBMCs. The samples were drawn from two sources: the first 160 participants of the ongoing ImmuneRACE study, and 950 to 1,500 subjects contributed by 6 global collaborators. Deeply sampled blood TCRbeta repertoires from subjects exposed to, actively infected with, or recovered from COVID-19 were included in the dataset. A freely available public database, intended as a resource for researchers studying the immune response to SARS-CoV-2, is where the repertoires were released.

General study outcomes and caveats: The amount of clinical and demographic metadata varied by source and participant and was provided uncurated.

Whole blood was collected in K2EDTA tubes by collaborating institutions according to the institutions' own protocols. For TCRbeta analysis, collaborator samples were shipped as frozen whole blood, as isolated PBMCs, or as DNA extracted from either sample type. TCRbeta CDR3 regions were amplified from genomic DNA by means of the immunoSEQ Assay, a bias-controlled multiplex PCR. In the original analysis: The number of nucleated cells in each sample was estimated by amplification of reference gene primers within the assay. To quantify the absolute abundance of each unique TCRbeta CDR3 rearrangement, sequence reads were collapsed and filtered. For each sample, productive Simpson clonality was calculated as the square root of Simpson's diversity index across productive rearrangements. TCRdb took over this immuneACCESS table, retaining in-frame rearrangements with V and J assigned. Such tables are incomplete; in checked studies, under half of the missing clones stem from an unresolved V gene, and the remainder is unexplained. The D gene and trimming were derived from the DNA, and the V and J assignments and clone size from that table. Counted in this sample were approximately 110,000 clones; roughly 80% of them appeared once. The ten top clones hold 20% of the sample.

The germline V gene (reference sequence) sets CDR1 to LGHDT and CDR2 to YNNKEL. V drops 1 base and J drops 10 bases, leaving 16 bases in between. The CDR3 goes from the cysteine to the phenylalanine over 15 residues. This entry keeps only the CDR3 DNA: 45 bases, framed from base 1. The chain is assembled from TRBV3-1 (or the pseudogene TRBV3-2) and TRBJ1-4; D gene: possibly TRBD1, on 5 matching bases. Sequenced input: peripheral blood. This receptor was taken from a man between 65 and 85 years old with active or convalescent COVID-19. The bases are TGTGCCAGCAGCCAAGTGTCCCGGGCCGGGGGAAAACTGTTTTTT. This translates into CASSQVSRAGGKLFF.